The present T cell receptor beta chain was sequenced within a study of T cell changes during pregnancy in multiple sclerosis. Measured with immunoSEQ multiplex PCR; TCRdb has only the in-frame clones, and not every one. The data contain fewer than 50,000 clones, almost 95% of them singletons. The germline V gene encodes CDR1 MDHEN and CDR2 SYDVKM. The V end was cut by 1 base, the J end by 2 bases, with 6 bases between. The CDR3 totals 13 residues. Source: CD8+ T cells from peripheral blood mononuclear cells, taken in the third trimester of pregnancy. The V gene is TRBV28, the J gene TRBJ2-7, with D unclear. This sequence originates from a female donor with multiple sclerosis, enrolled in a pregnancy study. CDR3 residues: CASSLSVTYEQYF. The CDR3 nucleotides are TGTGCCAGCAGTTTATCAGTAACCTACGAGCAGTACTTC. Based on the CDR3 plus reference TRBV28 and TRBJ2-7, the full variable domain is DVKVTQSSRYLVKRTGEKVFLECVQDMDHENMFWYRQDPGLGLRLIYFSYDVKMKEKGDIPEGYSVSREKKERFSLILESASTNQTSMYLCASSLSVTYEQYFGPGTRLTVT.